These T cell receptor beta chains were read from a single sample in a study of control samples from healthy donors and cancer patients. TCRdb keeps only in-frame clones here, not all; method: immunoSEQ multiplex PCR. Of roughly 150,000 clones listed, approximately 90% are singletons. The sequenced material came from blood. The source is a woman in her twenties or thirties in good health. The CDR3 runs from the conserved cysteine through the conserved F or W. A D gene is named only where the DNA matches it firmly. Size tells how often a clone was seen (once, few, many) or the class of an expanded clone, and some rows leave it out.

clone_size	d_call	v_call	j_call	cdr3_nt	cdr3_aa
NA	NA	TRBV5-6	TRBJ2-7	TGTGCCAGCAGCTTGGACTCGAGTGGCGAGCAGTACTTC	CASSLDSSGEQYF
NA	NA	TRBV19	TRBJ1-5	TGTGCCAGTAGTAAAAGGGCCTTGGGCAATCAGCCCCAGCATTTT	CASSKRALGNQPQHF
once	NA	TRBV7-9	TRBJ2-2	TGTGCCAGCAGCTCCGATCAGTGGGCGGGAACTACCGGGGAGCTGTTTTTT	CASSSDQWAGTTGELFF
NA	TRBD1	TRBV19	TRBJ2-3	TGTGCCAGTAGAGACAGGGGTAGCACAGATACGCAGTATTTT	CASRDRGSTDTQYF
once	NA	TRBV19	TRBJ2-7	TGTGCCAGTAGTACAGGGACGGGGCTGGTCGACGAGCAGTACTTC	CASSTGTGLVDEQYF
NA	TRBD1	TRBV7-2	TRBJ2-7	TGTGCCAGCAGCTTGGGACAGGGAAATCTTAACGAGCAGTACTTC	CASSLGQGNLNEQYF
NA	NA	TRBV11-1	TRBJ2-2	TGTGCCAGCAGCTTACTGGGACACCTGAACACCGGGGAGCTGTTTTTT	CASSLLGHLNTGELFF
few	NA	TRBV6-2/TRBV6-3	TRBJ2-1	TGTGCCAGCAGTTCCATCCAGGGGAGGGGGTACAATGAGCAGTTCTTC	CASSSIQGRGYNEQFF
NA	TRBD1	TRBV28	TRBJ1-2	TGTGCCAGCAGTCTACCCCAAGGACAGGTCTATGGCTACACCTTC	CASSLPQGQVYGYTF
NA	NA	TRBV7-9	TRBJ2-5	TGTGCCAGCAGCCCAGGGTCCTTGGAAGAGACCCAGTACTTC	CASSPGSLEETQYF
NA	NA	TRBV28	TRBJ1-4	TGTGCCAGCAGTTTAGGAGTTGCAACTAATGAAAAACTGTTTTTT	CASSLGVATNEKLFF
once	TRBD1	TRBV30	TRBJ1-4	TGTGCCGGCGACAGGGGGCTAGGAAATGAAAAACTGTTTTTT	CAGDRGLGNEKLFF
NA	TRBD1	TRBV2	TRBJ2-7	TGTGCCAGCAGTGGAGGGCACAGGGGGACCTACGAGCAGTACTTC	CASSGGHRGTYEQYF
few	NA	TRBV9	TRBJ1-6	TGTGCCAGCAGCGTAGCAGGAGCCGACAATTCACCCCTCCACTTT	CASSVAGADNSPLHF
NA	TRBD1	TRBV24-1	TRBJ2-2	TGTGCCACCAGTGACCCCGACAGGGTATTCGGGGAGCTGTTTTTT	CATSDPDRVFGELFF
NA	TRBD1	TRBV27	TRBJ2-5	TGTGCCAGCAGGAATGACAGGGGCGGAGAGACCCAGTACTTC	CASRNDRGGETQYF
NA	TRBD1	TRBV7-6	TRBJ2-2	TGTGCCAGCAGCTTAAGGGGGCGCGGGACCGGGGAGCTGTTTTTT	CASSLRGRGTGELFF
NA	NA	TRBV10-3	TRBJ1-6	TGTGCCATCAGCCGAGAGGACAATCGAAGAAGCAATTCACCCCTCCACTTT	CAISREDNRRSNSPLHF
NA	TRBD1	TRBV28	TRBJ2-7	TGTGCCAGCAGTCCATATCAACAGGGGTACGAGCAGTACTTC	CASSPYQQGYEQYF
once	NA	TRBV5-6	TRBJ1-4	TGTGCCAGCAGCTTGACGTACCGTGAAAAACTGTTTTTT	CASSLTYREKLFF
NA	NA	TRBV6-1	TRBJ2-7	TGTGCCAGCAGTGAATCGCAAGACGAGCAGTACTTC	CASSESQDEQYF
once	TRBD2	TRBV19	TRBJ2-3	TGTGCCAGTAGTACGAGCGGGAGGGCCCCAGATACGCAGTATTTT	CASSTSGRAPDTQYF
NA	NA	TRBV10-3	TRBJ1-5	TGTGCCATCAGTGCGGACAGCGGGGCCAATCAGCCCCAGCATTTT	CAISADSGANQPQHF
NA	NA	TRBV29-1	TRBJ2-1	TGCAGCGGGCAGGGGACGCTTATTAACAATGAGCAGTTCTTC	CSGQGTLINNEQFF